Presented here are 22 T cell receptor beta chains from one specimen sequenced in a study of Ad26.COV2.S vaccination and SARS-CoV-2 variants. The treatment denotes: over 15 received Ad26.COV2.S at low or high dose, single or two shots; about five received placebo; per-sample allocation not given. Sampling occurred on day 63 after the first vaccine or placebo injection. The repertoire was sequenced with immunoSEQ multiplex PCR; TCRdb's copy has only in-frame clones and lacks some. The sample consists of approximately 350,000 clones, around four fifths of them appearing once. The sequenced sample was peripheral blood, obtained in a trial of Ad26.COV2.S vaccine versus placebo. These receptor sequences come from a person aged 18-60 years who received the Ad26.COV2.S COVID-19 vaccine or a placebo.

The chain links TRBV19 to TRBJ2-1, with D perhaps TRBD2 (7 bases). The CDR3 length is 15 residues. Germline V gives CDR1 LNHDA, CDR2 SQIVND (reference sequence). V shed 3 bases and J shed 7 bases, with 16 bases lying between them. The CDR3 is CASSMGGQRRNEQFF. In DNA, the CDR3 is TGTGCCAGTAGTATGGGGGGGCAGAGGAGGAATGAGCAGTTCTTC.

The genes are TRBV5-6 and TRBJ2-7; D call uncertain. V lost 0 bases to trimming and J lost 3 bases, with 10 bases between them. Germline CDR1 SGHDT, CDR2 YYEEEE. There are 14 residues in the CDR3. The CDR3 sequence: CASSLASSGYEQYF. Here the CDR3 DNA reads TGTGCCAGCAGCTTGGCCTCTAGTGGCTACGAGCAGTACTTC.

V gene TRBV5-1 combines with J gene TRBJ2-7, with D maybe TRBD2 (5 bases). CDR1 and CDR2 (germline): SGHRS, YFSETQ. Between the trimmed V and J ends, which lost 0 bases and 4 bases, there was a span of 11 bases. The CDR3 covers 14 residues. This CDR3 is CASSLESSSYEQYF. CDR3 sequence (DNA): TGCGCCAGCAGCTTGGAGTCTAGCAGTTACGAGCAGTACTTC.

This clone was picked up one time. V and J are TRBV27 and TRBJ1-1; D may be TRBD1 (6 bases). Trimming removed 5 bases at V and 0 bases at J, with 13 bases between. CDR1 is MNHEY and CDR2 is SMNVEV in the germline V gene (reference sequence). This CDR3 is 15 amino acids long. The CDR3 loop reads CASSRRTDLNTEAFF. The CDR3 nucleotides read TGTGCCAGCAGTCGACGGACAGATCTGAACACTGAAGCTTTCTTT.

This chain links TRBV5-1 with TRBJ2-5, with TRBD1 matching 7 bases. The CDR3 is 14 residues long. Germline CDR1 is SGHRS and CDR2 is YFSETQ. V gave up 0 bases and J gave up 2 bases; unmatched junction bases: 1. CDR3 nucleotide sequence: TGCGCCAGCAGCTTGGTCAGGGGGCAAGAGACCCAGTACTTC. Translation: CASSLVRGQETQYF.

The rearrangement uses TRBV27 and TRBJ1-1, with D unclear. CDR3 size: 15 residues. Germline V gene sequence: CDR1 MNHEY, CDR2 SMNVEV (reference sequence). Trimming removed 6 bases at V and 0 bases at J, with 14 bases between. The CDR3 bases are TGTGCCAGCAGAACCCGCTTGGGAATGAACACTGAAGCTTTCTTT. Protein sequence: CASRTRLGMNTEAFF.

This clone was detected once. The gene calls are TRBV15 and TRBJ2-6; a possible D gene is TRBD1 (6 bases). The germline V gene encodes CDR1 LNHNV and CDR2 YYDKDF (reference sequence). V lost 11 bases, J lost 0 bases, and 20 bases lay in between. This CDR3 comprises 17 residues. CDR3 DNA sequence: TGTGCCTCCGAGGACAGAAGAGTTATCTCTGGGGCCAACGTCCTGACTTTC. Translation: CASEDRRVISGANVLTF.

This CDR3 is CASIPLTSGTETQYF. The CDR3 DNA sequence: TGTGCCAGCATCCCTCTGACTAGCGGGACGGAGACCCAGTACTTC. The gene calls are TRBV7-6 and TRBJ2-5, with 11 bases fitting TRBD2. CDR3 length equals 15 residues. Trimming removed 7 bases from V and 5 bases from J; junction bases left unmatched: 9. Germline-derived CDR1 and CDR2 are SGHVS and FNYEAQ.

This clone was seen a few times. The rearrangement uses TRBV7-9 and TRBJ1-4, with a possible D match to TRBD1 (6 bases). Per germline, CDR1 SEHNR and CDR2 FQNEAQ (reference sequence). The V end lost 7 bases, the J end lost 5 bases, and 14 bases lay between the germline ends. This CDR3 contains 14 residues. As DNA, the CDR3 is TGTGCCAGCAACCTACAGGGAGCAAATGAAAAACTGTTTTTT. Encoded protein: CASNLQGANEKLFF.

This chain uses TRBV19 with TRBJ1-2; 7 bases are a match to TRBD1. The germline V gene encodes CDR1 LNHDA and CDR2 SQIVND (reference sequence). This CDR3 has 16 amino acids. J gave up 2 bases and V 0 bases, and 6 bases lay outside the gene matches. The CDR3 region has the DNA TGTGCCAGTAGTATAGAACCGGGACAGCTAAACTATGGCTACACCTTC. Amino acids: CASSIEPGQLNYGYTF.

This chain links TRBV3-1 (or the pseudogene TRBV3-2) with TRBJ2-1; a weak D match, TRBD2 (6 bases). CDR3 length: 14 amino acids. Trimming removed 4 bases at V and 6 bases at J, with 13 bases between. From germline, CDR1 is LGHDT and CDR2 YNNKEL (reference sequence). The CDR3 DNA is TGTGCCAGCAGCCTTGGGACTCCGGGCAATGAGCAGTTCTTC. Translated, it gives CASSLGTPGNEQFF.

The chain is built from TRBV14 and TRBJ2-6, with D possibly being TRBD2 (5 bases). This CDR3 is 13 amino acids long. Trimming left V 4 bases short and J 9 bases short, with 10 bases between. Germline loops: CDR1 SGHDN, CDR2 FVKESK. CDR3 sequence (DNA): TGTGCCAGCAGCCGCGCCCGGGACAACGTCCTGACTTTC. Amino acid sequence: CASSRARDNVLTF.

This clone was detected only a few times. DNA for the CDR3: TGTGCCACCAGCAGAGATTCCCTAGCAGATACGCAGTATTTT. As protein: CATSRDSLADTQYF. The chain combines TRBV15 with TRBJ2-3; D remains ambiguous. Trimming shortened V by 0 bases and J by 4 bases, and 8 bases separated the two germline ends. CDR1 and CDR2 from the germline V gene are LNHNV and YYDKDF (reference sequence). This CDR3 comprises 14 residues.

Regarding this clone: The junction and the germline gene differ at one end; a read error may be behind it. The chain combines TRBV7-2 with TRBJ2-7; D is uncertain. CDR1 and CDR2 from the germline V gene are SGHTA and FQGNSA. The CDR3 extends over 14 amino acids. The CDR3 is CASSLGANNYGQYF. CDR3 nucleotides: TGTGCCAGCAGCTTAGGGGCCAACAACTACGGGCAGTACTTC.

The chain employs TRBV4-1 and TRBJ1-2, with D uncertain. CDR1 MGHRA and CDR2 YSYEKL come from the germline V gene. Trimming removed 4 bases at V and 0 bases at J, with 12 bases between. This CDR3 comprises 15 residues. CDR3 amino acids: CASSPRARTNYGYTF. CDR3 DNA sequence: TGCGCCAGCAGCCCTCGTGCCAGGACTAACTATGGCTACACCTTC.

The count of this clone is one. This chain connects TRBV9 to TRBJ1-5, with 9 bases identical to TRBD1. Germline lookup yields CDR1 SGDLS and CDR2 YYNGEE. The length of the CDR3 is 14 residues. Germline trimming cut 3 bases from V and 8 bases from J; bases unmatched to any gene: 6. The chain's CDR3 is CASSEGQGKEPQHF. CDR3 nucleotide sequence: TGTGCCAGCAGCGAAGGACAGGGGAAGGAGCCCCAGCATTTT.

In DNA form, the CDR3 reads TGTGCCAGCACGCCAGGGATAGGTACGCAGTATTTT. The encoded protein is CASTPGIGTQYF. V is TRBV11-3 and J is TRBJ2-3; D is possibly TRBD1 (5 bases). The CDR3 consists of 12 residues. V was shortened by 7 bases and J by 8 bases, with 13 bases between the two germline ends. The V gene's germline CDR1 is SGHNT and CDR2 YENEEA.

The rearrangement links TRBV19 to TRBJ1-1; 9 bases map to TRBD1. Per germline, CDR1 LNHDA and CDR2 SQIVND (reference sequence). This CDR3 has 14 amino acids. The junction had 6 bases not matched to a gene; V was cut back by 6 bases and J by 4 bases. CDR3 coding DNA: TGTGCCAGTAGCCTACAGGGGGCCACCACTGAAGCTTTCTTT. It specifies CASSLQGATTEAFF.

V and J are TRBV5-1 and TRBJ1-4; 9 nucleotides align to TRBD1. V gave up 2 bases and J gave up 8 bases; unmatched junction bases: 16. CDR1 is SGHRS and CDR2 is YFSETQ in the germline V gene. The CDR3 length is 18 residues. DNA of the CDR3: TGCGCCAGCAGCTTATTCCCCCCTGGACAGGGGAGTTACGAAAAACTGTTTTTT. It codes for CASSLFPPGQGSYEKLFF.

A few counts support this clone. The DNA of the CDR3 is TGTGCCAGCAGCCGACGGGCGAGGAAGGCCACTGAAGCTTTCTTT. The encoded protein is CASSRRARKATEAFF. The gene calls are TRBV3-1 (or the pseudogene TRBV3-2) and TRBJ1-1; D remains ambiguous. V was pared by 4 bases and J by 4 bases, with 16 bases between. CDR3 size: 15 residues. The germline V gene encodes CDR1 LGHDT and CDR2 YNNKEL (reference sequence).

The chain recombines TRBV6-5 with TRBJ1-6; D remains unclear. V lost 5 bases, J lost 7 bases, and 12 bases lay in between. Germline V lookup: CDR1 MNHEY, CDR2 SVGAGI. The CDR3 totals 14 residues. CDR3 amino acids: CASSRGRENSPLHF. CDR3 sequence (DNA): TGTGCCAGCAGTCGCGGACGGGAGAATTCACCCCTCCACTTT.

This sequence joins TRBV3-1 (or the pseudogene TRBV3-2) and TRBJ2-1; no reliable D call. The V end was cut by 1 base, the J end by 9 bases, with 10 bases between. Germline V gene data show CDR1 as LGHDT and CDR2 as YNNKEL (reference sequence). CDR3 length: 13 amino acids. CDR3 DNA: TGTGCCAGCAGCCAAGGGGTGCCGGGTGAGCAGTTCTTC. Translated, it gives CASSQGVPGEQFF.